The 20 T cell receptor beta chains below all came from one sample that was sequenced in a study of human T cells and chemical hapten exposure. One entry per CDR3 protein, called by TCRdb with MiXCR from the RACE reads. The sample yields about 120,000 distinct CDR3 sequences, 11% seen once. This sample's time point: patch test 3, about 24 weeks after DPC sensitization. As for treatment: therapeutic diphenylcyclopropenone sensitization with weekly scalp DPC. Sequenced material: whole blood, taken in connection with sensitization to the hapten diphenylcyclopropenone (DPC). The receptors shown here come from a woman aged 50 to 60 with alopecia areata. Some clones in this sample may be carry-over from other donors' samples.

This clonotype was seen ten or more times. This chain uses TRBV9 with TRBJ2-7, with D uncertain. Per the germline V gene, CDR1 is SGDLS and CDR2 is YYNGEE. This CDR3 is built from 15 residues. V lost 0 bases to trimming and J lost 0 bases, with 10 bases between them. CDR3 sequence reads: CASSVATGSSYEQYF. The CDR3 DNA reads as TGTGCCAGCAGCGTAGCTACTGGCAGCTCCTACGAGCAGTACTTC.

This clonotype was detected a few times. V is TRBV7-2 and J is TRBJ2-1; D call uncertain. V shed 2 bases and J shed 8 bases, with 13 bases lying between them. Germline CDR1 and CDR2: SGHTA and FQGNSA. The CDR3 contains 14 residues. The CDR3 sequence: CASSLKVRSHEQFF. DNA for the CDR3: TGTGCCAGCAGCTTAAAGGTTAGATCTCATGAGCAGTTCTTC.

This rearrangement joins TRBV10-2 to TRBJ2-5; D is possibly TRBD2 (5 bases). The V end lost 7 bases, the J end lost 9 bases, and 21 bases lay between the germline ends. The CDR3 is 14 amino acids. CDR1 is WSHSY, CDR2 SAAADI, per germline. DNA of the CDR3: TGCGCCAGCACTTCACAGCGAGTCGCGCGGGCCCAGTACTTC. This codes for CASTSQRVARAQYF.

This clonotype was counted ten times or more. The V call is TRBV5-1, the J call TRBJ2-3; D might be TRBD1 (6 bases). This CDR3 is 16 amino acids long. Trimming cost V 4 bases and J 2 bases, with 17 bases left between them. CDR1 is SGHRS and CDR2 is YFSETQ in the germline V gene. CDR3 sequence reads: CASSPTQDRYTDTQYF. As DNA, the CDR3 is TGCGCCAGCAGCCCAACTCAAGACAGGTACACAGATACGCAGTATTTT.

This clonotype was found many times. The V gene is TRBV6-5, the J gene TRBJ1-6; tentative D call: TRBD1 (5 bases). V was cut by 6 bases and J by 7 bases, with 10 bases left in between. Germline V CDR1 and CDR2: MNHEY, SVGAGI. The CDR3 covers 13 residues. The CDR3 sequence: CASRRDFNSPLHF. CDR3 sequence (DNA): TGTGCCAGCAGGCGGGACTTCAATTCACCCCTCCACTTT.

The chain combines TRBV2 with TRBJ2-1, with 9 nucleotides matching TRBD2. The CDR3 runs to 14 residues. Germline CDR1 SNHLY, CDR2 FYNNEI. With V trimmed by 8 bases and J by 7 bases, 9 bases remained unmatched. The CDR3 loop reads CASLGLAPGNEQFF. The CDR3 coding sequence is TGTGCCAGCTTAGGACTAGCGCCTGGGAATGAGCAGTTCTTC.

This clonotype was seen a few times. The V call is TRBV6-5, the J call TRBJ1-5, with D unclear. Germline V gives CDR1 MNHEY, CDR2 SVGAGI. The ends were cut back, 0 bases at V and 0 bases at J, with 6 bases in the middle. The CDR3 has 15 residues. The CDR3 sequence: CASSYSTDSNQPQHF. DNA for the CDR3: TGTGCCAGCAGTTACTCAACAGATAGCAATCAGCCCCAGCATTTT.

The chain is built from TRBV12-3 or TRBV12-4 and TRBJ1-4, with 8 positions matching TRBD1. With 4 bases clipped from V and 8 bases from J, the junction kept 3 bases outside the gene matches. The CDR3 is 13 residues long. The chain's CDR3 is CASSSGGWEKLFF. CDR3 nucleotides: TGTGCCAGCAGTTCAGGGGGCTGGGAAAAACTGTTTTTT.

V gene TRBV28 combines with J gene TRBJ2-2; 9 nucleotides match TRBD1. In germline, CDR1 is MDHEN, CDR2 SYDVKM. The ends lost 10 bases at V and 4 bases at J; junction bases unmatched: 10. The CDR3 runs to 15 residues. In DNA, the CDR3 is TGTGCCATACAAACAGGGGGCGAAGGCACCGGGGAGCTGTTTTTT. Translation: CAIQTGGEGTGELFF.

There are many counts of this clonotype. CDR3 amino acids: CASSLHTPRQGMDEQYF. CDR3 in DNA: TGTGCCAGCAGTTTACACACTCCGAGACAGGGGATGGACGAGCAGTACTTC. The rearrangement uses TRBV28 and TRBJ2-7; 8 nucleotides align to TRBD1. CDR1 MDHEN and CDR2 SYDVKM come from the germline V gene. V lost 2 bases, J lost 5 bases, and 14 bases stayed unmatched. The CDR3 consists of 17 residues.

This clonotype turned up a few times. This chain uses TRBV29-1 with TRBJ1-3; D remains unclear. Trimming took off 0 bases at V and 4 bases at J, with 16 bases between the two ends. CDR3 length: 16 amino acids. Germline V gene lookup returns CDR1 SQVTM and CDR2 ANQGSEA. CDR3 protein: CSVEDPRDSSGNTIYF. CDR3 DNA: TGCAGCGTTGAAGATCCGAGAGACTCATCGGGAAACACCATATATTTT.

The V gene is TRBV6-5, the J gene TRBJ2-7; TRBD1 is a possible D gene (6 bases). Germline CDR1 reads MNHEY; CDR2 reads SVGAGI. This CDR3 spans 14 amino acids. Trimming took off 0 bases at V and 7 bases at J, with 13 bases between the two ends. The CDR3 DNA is TGTGCCAGCAGTTACTCGAGGCAGGGGATTGAGCAGTACTTC. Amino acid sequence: CASSYSRQGIEQYF.

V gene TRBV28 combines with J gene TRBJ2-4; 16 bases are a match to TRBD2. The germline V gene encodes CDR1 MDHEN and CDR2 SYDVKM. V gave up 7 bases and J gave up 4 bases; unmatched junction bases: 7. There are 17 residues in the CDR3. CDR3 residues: CASMRGTSGRVKNIQYF. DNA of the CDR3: TGTGCCAGCATGCGGGGGACTAGCGGGAGGGTAAAAAACATTCAGTACTTC.

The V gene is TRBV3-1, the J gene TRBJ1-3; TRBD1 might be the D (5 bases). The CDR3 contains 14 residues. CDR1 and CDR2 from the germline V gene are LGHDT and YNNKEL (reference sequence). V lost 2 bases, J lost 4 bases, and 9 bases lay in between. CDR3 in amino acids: CASSQRGTGNTIYF. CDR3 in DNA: TGTGCCAGCAGCCAAAGGGGAACAGGAAACACCATATATTTT.

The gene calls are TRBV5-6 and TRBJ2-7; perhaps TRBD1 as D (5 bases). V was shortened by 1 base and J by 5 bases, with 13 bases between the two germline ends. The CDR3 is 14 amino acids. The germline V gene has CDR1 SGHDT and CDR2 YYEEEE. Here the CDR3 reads CASSLWGRAHEQYF. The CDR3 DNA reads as TGTGCCAGCAGCTTGTGGGGCAGAGCACACGAGCAGTACTTC.

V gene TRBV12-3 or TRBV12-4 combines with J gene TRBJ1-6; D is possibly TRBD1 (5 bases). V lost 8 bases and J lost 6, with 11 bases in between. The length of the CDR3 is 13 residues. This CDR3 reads CASGKTANSPLHF. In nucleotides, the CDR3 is TGTGCCAGCGGGAAGACAGCTAATTCACCCCTCCACTTT.

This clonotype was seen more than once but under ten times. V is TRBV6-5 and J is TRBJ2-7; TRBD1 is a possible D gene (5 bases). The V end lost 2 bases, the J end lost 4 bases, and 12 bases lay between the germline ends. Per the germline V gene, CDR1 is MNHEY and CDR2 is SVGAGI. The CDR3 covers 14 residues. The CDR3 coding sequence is TGTGCCAGCAGTTACGCCCCGAAGGGGTACGAGCAGTACTTC. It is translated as CASSYAPKGYEQYF.

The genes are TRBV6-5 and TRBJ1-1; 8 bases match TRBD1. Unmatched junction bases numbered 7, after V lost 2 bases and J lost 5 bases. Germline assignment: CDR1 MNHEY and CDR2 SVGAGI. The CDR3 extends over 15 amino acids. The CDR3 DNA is TGTGCCAGCAGTTACCTTGGACAGGGAAGGACTGAAGCTTTCTTT. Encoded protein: CASSYLGQGRTEAFF.

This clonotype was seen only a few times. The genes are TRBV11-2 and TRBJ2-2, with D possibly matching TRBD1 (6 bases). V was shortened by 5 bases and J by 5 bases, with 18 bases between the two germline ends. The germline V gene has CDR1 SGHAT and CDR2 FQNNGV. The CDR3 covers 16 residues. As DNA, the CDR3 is TGTGCCAGCAGCCCACTCATTGGAACAGGGACCGGGGAGCTGTTTTTT. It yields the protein CASSPLIGTGTGELFF. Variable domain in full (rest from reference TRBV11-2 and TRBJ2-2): EAGVAQSPRYKIIEKRQSVAFWCNPISGHATLYWYQQILGQGPKLLIQFQNNGVVDDSQLPKDRFSAERLKGVDSTLKIQPAKLEDSAVYLCASSPLIGTGTGELFFGEGSRLTVL.

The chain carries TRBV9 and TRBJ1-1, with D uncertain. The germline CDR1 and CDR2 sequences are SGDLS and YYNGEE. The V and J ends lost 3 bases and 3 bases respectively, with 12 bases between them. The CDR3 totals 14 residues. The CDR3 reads CASSDSVSDTEAFF. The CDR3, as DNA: TGTGCCAGCAGCGACTCAGTTTCTGACACTGAAGCTTTCTTT.